In its sample, the clone carrying this TCR beta chain was seen many times. TCRdb recomputed calls from the 5' RACE reads with MiXCR, one row per CDR3 protein. The table shows 40,000 to 45,000 distinct CDR3 sequences, with around 15% occurring only once. This CDR3 region has 15 residues. V gave up 2 bases and J gave up 1 base, with 12 bases separating them. The V gene's germline CDR1 is MNHEY and CDR2 SMNVEV (reference sequence). This specimen comes from a study of spatial heterogeneity in lung cancer. Sample time point: sample taken at primary tumor resection. This sample comprised PBMCs, obtained at surgery. V usage is TRBV27 and J usage is TRBJ2-7; tentatively, D is TRBD2 (5 bases). This clonotype originated in a male donor with early-stage non-small cell lung cancer. This CDR3 is CASSLGRERSYEQYF. CDR3 nucleotide sequence: TGTGCCAGCAGTTTAGGAAGGGAGAGATCCTACGAGCAGTACTTC.